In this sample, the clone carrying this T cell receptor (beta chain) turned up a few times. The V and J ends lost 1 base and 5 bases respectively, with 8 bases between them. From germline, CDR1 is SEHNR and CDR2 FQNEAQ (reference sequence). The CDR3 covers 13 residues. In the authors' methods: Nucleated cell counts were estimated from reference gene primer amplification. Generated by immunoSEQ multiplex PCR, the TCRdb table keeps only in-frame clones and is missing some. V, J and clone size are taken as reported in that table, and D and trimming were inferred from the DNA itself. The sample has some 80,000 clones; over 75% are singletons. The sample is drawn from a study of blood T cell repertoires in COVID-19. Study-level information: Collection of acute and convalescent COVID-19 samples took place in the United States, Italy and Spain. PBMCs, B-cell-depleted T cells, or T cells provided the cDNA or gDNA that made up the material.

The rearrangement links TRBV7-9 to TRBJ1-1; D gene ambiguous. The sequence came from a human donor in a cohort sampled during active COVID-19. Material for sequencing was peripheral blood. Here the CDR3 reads CASSLEGRTEAFF. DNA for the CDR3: TGTGCCAGCAGCTTAGAAGGCAGGACTGAAGCTTTCTTT.